This TCR beta chain was sequenced during a study of technical replicates of blood from a few donors. The protocol was immunoSEQ multiplex PCR, while the TCRdb copy is restricted to in-frame clones and leaves out a portion. The table includes 65,000 to 85,000 clones, 90% to 95% detected once. What was sequenced was T cells isolated from PBMCs. This TCR was recovered from a human donor in good health.

CDR3: CASSFNSGSSGELFF. DNA of the CDR3: TGTGCCAGCAGTTTTAATAGCGGGAGCTCCGGGGAGCTGTTTTTT. V and J are TRBV28 and TRBJ2-2, with TRBD2 matching 9 bases. Germline V lookup: CDR1 MDHEN, CDR2 SYDVKM. The trim removed 3 bases at V and 6 bases at J, leaving 5 bases unmatched. CDR3 length: 15 residues.